This is a list of T cell receptor beta chains from one sample in a study of T cells in Graves' hyperthyroidism and ophthalmopathy. TCRdb reprocessed the multiplex PCR reads via MiXCR and lists one record per CDR3 protein. The sample has 300,000 to 450,000 distinct CDR3 sequences, around a sixth seen once. The material sequenced was blood. Receptors were obtained from a man younger than 30 with Graves' ophthalmopathy. CDR3s include the opening cysteine and the closing phenylalanine or tryptophan. D genes are given only for firm matches. The size of a clone is reported for some rows only, either as once, few or many, or as a class for expanded clones.

>TRBJ1-1|-|-|TRBV15
TGTGCCACCAGCCTCGCGCCGAACACTGAAGCTTTCTTT
CATSLAPNTEAFF
>TRBJ2-1|TRBD2|few|TRBV20-1
TGCAGTGCTAAGAGCGGGGGGTTATACAATGAGCAGTTCTTC
CSAKSGGLYNEQFF
>TRBJ2-7|-|-|TRBV27
TGTGCCAGCAGTTTATCAGGAGGGGCCGAGCAGTACTTC
CASSLSGGAEQYF
>TRBJ2-5|-|-|TRBV5-6
TGTGCCAGCAGCTTTACCCAGGTCCAAGAGACCCAGTACTTC
CASSFTQVQETQYF
>TRBJ2-5|TRBD2|few|TRBV7-7
TGTGCCAGCAGCGCGGGGGGGTACCAAGAGACCCAGTACTTC
CASSAGGYQETQYF
>TRBJ1-3|TRBD1|many|TRBV6-1
TGTGCCAGCATGCCAGGGGGCTCTGGAAACACCATATATTTT
CASMPGGSGNTIYF
>TRBJ2-1|-|many|TRBV12-5
TGTGCTAGTGGTTTGGTCCGGTCTGAGCAGTTCTTC
CASGLVRSEQFF
>TRBJ1-1|-|-|TRBV20-1
TGCAGTGCTAGAGCGACGCTGACAGGCAACACTGAAGCTTTCTTT
CSARATLTGNTEAFF
>TRBJ1-1|-|-|TRBV20-1
TGCAGTGCTAGTGAGCGGGCGGGGCTGAACACTGAAGCTTTCTTT
CSASERAGLNTEAFF
>TRBJ2-1|-|many|TRBV2
TGTGCCAGCAGGGGCCTTACGAATGAGCAGTTCTTC
CASRGLTNEQFF
>TRBJ2-3|-|few|TRBV9
TGTGCCAGCAGCGGACCGGACGGCACAGATACGCAGTATTTT
CASSGPDGTDTQYF
>TRBJ2-5|-|-|TRBV4-1
TGCGCCAGCAGCCAAGAACGGGGGGCGGGTCAATTCCAAGAGACCCAGTACTTC
CASSQERGAGQFQETQYF
>TRBJ2-1|TRBD2|-|TRBV5-1
TGCGCCAGCAGCTTCGCGGGACTAGCAGGGGGGAATGAGCAGTTCTTC
CASSFAGLAGGNEQFF
>TRBJ2-7|-|few|TRBV9
TGTGCCAGCAGCGACGAAGTCGAGCAGTACTTC
CASSDEVEQYF
>TRBJ1-1|-|many|TRBV6-1
TGTGCCAGCAGTGAAGCGAGGAGACAGTTTAAAGCTTTCTTT
CASSEARRQFKAFF
>TRBJ2-7|TRBD1|-|TRBV4-1
TGCGCCAGCAGCTATCGGACAGGGGGCTACGAGCAGTACTTC
CASSYRTGGYEQYF
>TRBJ1-2|-|many|TRBV5-1
TGCGCCAGTCGACAGGACCCCTACTATGGCTACACCTTC
CASRQDPYYGYTF
>TRBJ2-3|-|-|TRBV20-1
TGCAGTGCTAGAGGCGCTAGTACGCAGTATTTT
CSARGASTQYF
>TRBJ2-1|TRBD1|-|TRBV27
TGTGCCAGCAGTTCGGGACAGCAAACAAGACCCTACAATGAGCAGTTCTTC
CASSSGQQTRPYNEQFF
>TRBJ2-3|-|-|TRBV3-1
TGTGCCAGCAGCTTGTTAGTCCTTGGAACAGATACGCAGTATTTT
CASSLLVLGTDTQYF